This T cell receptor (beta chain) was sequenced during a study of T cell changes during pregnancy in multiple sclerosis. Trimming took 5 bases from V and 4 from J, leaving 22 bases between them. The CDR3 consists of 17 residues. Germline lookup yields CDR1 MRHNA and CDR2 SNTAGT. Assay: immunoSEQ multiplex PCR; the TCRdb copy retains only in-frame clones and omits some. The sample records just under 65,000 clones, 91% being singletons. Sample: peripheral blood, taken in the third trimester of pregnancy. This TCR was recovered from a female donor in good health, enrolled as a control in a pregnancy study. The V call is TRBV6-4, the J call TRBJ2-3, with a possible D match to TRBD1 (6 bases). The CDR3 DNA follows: TGTGCCAGCAGTCTACTTTCATCCGGGCCAGGGGCAGATACGCAGTATTTT. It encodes CASSLLSSGPGADTQYF.